This T cell receptor beta chain was identified in a study of blood T cell repertoires in COVID-19. Across the whole study: The origin of the acute and convalescent COVID-19 samples was the United States, Italy and Spain.

CDR3 length: 15 residues. Trimming took 0 bases from V and 4 from J, leaving 12 bases between them. Germline values: CDR1 LGHDT, CDR2 YNNKEL (reference sequence). Authors' analysis steps: Quantification of nucleated cells was approximated via reference gene primer amplification. Clones were read by immunoSEQ multiplex PCR, and TCRdb kept only the in-frame ones, dropping some. V and J calls and clone size follow that table, whereas D and trimming were derived from the DNA. Seen here are 70,000 or so clones, roughly 82% observed once, and the top ten hold approximately 19%. This receptor was obtained from a human donor in a cohort sampled during active COVID-19. Material for sequencing was peripheral blood. The V gene is TRBV3-1 (or the pseudogene TRBV3-2), the J gene TRBJ2-5; D is possibly TRBD2 (5 bases). CDR3 in DNA: TGTGCCAGCAGCCAAGAACGAGGGTTTGGAGAGACCCAGTACTTC. Its translation is CASSQERGFGETQYF.